The next 18 T cell receptor beta chains were all read from a single sample in a study of T cells in Graves' hyperthyroidism and ophthalmopathy. RNA transcripts provided the source from which TCR beta CDR3 regions were amplified. During a first-round RT-PCR of the TCR CDR3, the HTBI primer set was used. One entry per CDR3 protein, called by TCRdb with MiXCR from the multiplex PCR reads. The sample yields about 640,000 distinct CDR3 sequences, around 20% seen once. The sequenced sample was blood. The receptor set was obtained from a man aged 30 to 39 with Graves' ophthalmopathy.

Only a few counts were recorded for this clonotype. The rearrangement uses TRBV14 and TRBJ2-1; a possible D gene is TRBD2 (5 bases). Trimming cost V 0 bases and J 2 bases, with 8 bases left between them. This CDR3 comprises 15 residues. CDR1 and CDR2 (germline): SGHDN, FVKESK. The CDR3 DNA sequence: TGTGCCAGCAGCCAAGACGGGGAGACCTACAATGAGCAGTTCTTC. It yields the protein CASSQDGETYNEQFF.

This clonotype has a single count. This chain joins TRBV4-2 and TRBJ2-5; TRBD2 aligns across 8 bases. The CDR3 loop spans 16 amino acids. The germline gives CDR1 LGHNA, CDR2 YNFKEQ. Trimming at V came to 0 bases and at J to 2 bases, leaving 5 bases not matched to a gene. The DNA of the CDR3 is TGTGCCAGCAGCCAAGATCGCAGCGGGAGTCAAGAGACCCAGTACTTC. This gives the protein CASSQDRSGSQETQYF.

This clonotype turned up a few times. The V gene is TRBV30, the J gene TRBJ1-6; D is uncertain. V lost 0 bases and J 7 bases, leaving 13 bases between the germline ends. Germline assignment: CDR1 GTSNPN and CDR2 SVGIG (reference sequence). The CDR3 is 15 amino acids. CDR3 sequence reads: CAWSVGPVLNSPLHF. CDR3 nucleotide sequence: TGTGCCTGGAGTGTAGGGCCCGTGCTGAATTCACCCCTCCACTTT.

This clonotype was seen repeatedly, ten times or more. This CDR3 reads CASSFGLAGNYEQYF. In nucleotides, the CDR3 is TGCGCCAGCAGCTTCGGGCTAGCGGGCAACTACGAGCAGTACTTC. The V call is TRBV5-1, the J call TRBJ2-7; 8 positions agree with TRBD2. J was trimmed by 3 bases and V by 2 bases; bases with no gene match: 7. In germline, CDR1 is SGHRS, CDR2 YFSETQ. This CDR3 comprises 15 residues.

At least ten counts were recorded for this clonotype. The CDR3 coding sequence is TGTGCCAGCAGCTCAGGGTACCAAGAGACCCAGTACTTC. Translated, it gives CASSSGYQETQYF. The chain couples TRBV11-2 to TRBJ2-5, with D tentatively TRBD1 (5 bases). This CDR3 region has 13 residues. The V gene's germline CDR1 is SGHAT and CDR2 FQNNGV. Trimming took 4 bases from V and 0 from J, leaving 6 bases between them.

The sample holds many counts of this clonotype. V is TRBV28 and J is TRBJ1-1, with no clear D. The germline V and J ends were trimmed by 8 bases and 1 base, with 14 bases remaining between them. The CDR3 is made up of 14 amino acids. Germline V gene lookup returns CDR1 MDHEN and CDR2 SYDVKM. The CDR3 sequence is CASGITSGNTEAFF. For the CDR3, the DNA is TGTGCCAGCGGAATAACTTCGGGGAACACTGAAGCTTTCTTT.

This clonotype was observed many times. CDR3 protein: CASRGGTKGLETQYF. The CDR3 DNA follows: TGTGCCAGCAGGGGGGGGACTAAGGGACTAGAGACCCAGTACTTC. The rearrangement uses TRBV2 and TRBJ2-5; 7 bases match TRBD2. Per the germline V gene, CDR1 is SNHLY and CDR2 is FYNNEI. After removal of 6 bases from V and 4 bases from J, the junction contained 11 bases not matched to a gene. The CDR3 is made up of 15 amino acids.

There are many counts of this clonotype. The rearrangement links TRBV12-3 or TRBV12-4 to TRBJ1-1; 9 nucleotides line up with TRBD1. The trim removed 6 bases at V and 3 bases at J, leaving 14 bases unmatched. CDR3 length: 17 amino acids. In DNA form, the CDR3 reads TGTGCCAGCAGCCGACCCGGGACAGGGTTTGGGGACACTGAAGCTTTCTTT. It is translated as CASSRPGTGFGDTEAFF.

In its sample, this clonotype was seen many times. The chain combines TRBV6-1 with TRBJ1-1; D not certain. The germline gives CDR1 MNHNS, CDR2 SASEGT. The CDR3 totals 15 residues. The V gene lost 1 base and the J gene lost 4 bases, with 13 bases spanning the gap. The CDR3 here is CASSEGRVLGTEAFF. The CDR3 coding sequence is TGTGCCAGCAGTGAAGGTAGGGTTTTGGGCACTGAAGCTTTCTTT.

As regards this clonotype: Just one base apart from a much larger clone, this may be a read error. The chain uses TRBV7-9 and TRBJ2-2; D not resolved. The CDR3 loop spans 10 amino acids. Germline V gene data show CDR1 as SEHNR and CDR2 as FQNEAQ (reference sequence). Trimming pared 11 bases from V and 3 bases from J, leaving 4 bases between. CDR3 DNA: TGTGCCGGATACACCGGGGAGCTGTTTTTT. Its translation is CAGYTGELFF.

This chain joins TRBV2 and TRBJ2-1, with 7 bases matching TRBD2. Germline V gene lookup returns CDR1 SNHLY and CDR2 FYNNEI. V shed 6 bases and J 2 bases; nucleotides not matched to a gene: 7. The CDR3 consists of 15 residues. The CDR3 bases are TGTGCCAGCAGACCCGCCGGGACTACCTACAATGAGCAGTTCTTC. It yields the protein CASRPAGTTYNEQFF.

In this sample, this clonotype turned up many times. This chain uses TRBV20-1 with TRBJ2-1, with D uncertain. This CDR3 is built from 15 residues. Germline values: CDR1 DFQATT, CDR2 SNEGSKA (reference sequence). Trimming removed 3 bases at V and 0 bases at J, with 12 bases between. The CDR3 is CSASWAAISYNEQFF. The CDR3 nucleotides read TGCAGTGCTAGTTGGGCGGCCATCTCCTACAATGAGCAGTTCTTC.

This clonotype turned up a few times. The V call is TRBV20-1, the J call TRBJ2-4; unclear D gene. The V gene's germline CDR1 is DFQATT and CDR2 SNEGSKA (reference sequence). Trimming pared 6 bases from V and 1 base from J, leaving 7 bases between. The CDR3 loop spans 12 amino acids. The CDR3: CSADAAKNIQYF. For the CDR3, the DNA is TGCAGTGCCGACGCCGCCAAAAACATTCAGTACTTC.

The gene calls are TRBV20-1 and TRBJ2-7; 10 bases agree with TRBD2. Losses at the gene ends were 0 bases for V and 7 bases for J; bases not matched to a gene: 6. This CDR3 is 14 amino acids long. Per the germline V gene, CDR1 is DFQATT and CDR2 is SNEGSKA (reference sequence). Written as DNA, the CDR3 is TGCAGTGCTAGAGACCCTAGCGGGAGTCGGGAGCAGTACTTC. Its protein is CSARDPSGSREQYF.

In the case of this clonotype: Germline and junction disagree at one end, which may indicate a read error. This chain links TRBV6-2 or TRBV6-3 with TRBJ2-7; no definite D call. Germline loops: CDR1 MNHEY, CDR2 SVGEGT. The CDR3 loop spans 15 amino acids. CDR3 region: CASSYLSESSYEQYF. The CDR3 coding sequence is TGTGCCAGCAGCTACTTGTCAGAGAGCTCCTACGAGCAGTACTTC.

The chain has TRBV2 and TRBJ2-7, with 9 bases aligning to TRBD2. The end of the DNA fits TRBJ2-1 better, so the J call may be wrong. Germline V gene sequence: CDR1 SNHLY, CDR2 FYNNEI. The CDR3 covers 15 residues. CDR3 bases: TGTGCCAGCAGTACCTTCGGCGGGAGGGGCGATGAGCAGTTCTTC. Translating it yields CASSTFGGRGDEQFF.

This clonotype has a handful of counts. The V call is TRBV29-1, the J call TRBJ1-1, with 11 nucleotides matching TRBD1. The V segment lost 3 bases and the J segment 1 base; nucleotides outside the gene matches: 4. Germline CDR1 and CDR2: SQVTM and ANQGSEA. This CDR3 region has 15 residues. This chain's CDR3 is CSVDGQGAKNTEAFF. The CDR3 DNA is TGCAGCGTTGATGGACAGGGGGCGAAGAACACTGAAGCTTTCTTT. The entire variable domain, with the rest obtained from reference TRBV29-1 and TRBJ1-1, is as follows: SAVISQKPSRDICQRGTSLTIQCQVDSQVTMMFWYRQQPGQSLTLIATANQGSEATYESGFVIDKFPISRPNLTFSTLTVSNMSPEDSSIYLCSVDGQGAKNTEAFFGQGTRLTVV.

This clonotype appeared many times. The chain is built from TRBV7-2 and TRBJ2-5; the D is unclear. Trimming removed 5 bases from V and 2 bases from J, with 15 bases in between. CDR3 size: 15 residues. From germline, CDR1 is SGHTA and CDR2 FQGNSA. As DNA, the CDR3 is TGTGCCAGCAGCCCAGTATTCGGTGTACAAGAGACCCAGTACTTC. Its protein product is CASSPVFGVQETQYF.